These 26 T cell receptor delta chains were all obtained from the same sample, sequenced in a study of Vγ9Vδ2 T cells in congenital toxoplasmosis. A single-tube template-switch cDNA reaction was primed with TRGC- and TRDC-specific primers. Both the TRGC1 and TRGC2 constant genes were targeted by the TRGC primer. TCRdb repeated clone calling on the reads with CATT. Of 750 to 1,000 delta-chain clones in the sample, roughly a fifth are singletons; the top ten hold about a sixth. Material for sequencing was gamma-delta T cells from blood. All receptors come from a child under 10 years old born to a mother with Toxoplasma gondii infection during pregnancy, either congenitally infected or uninfected (not recorded which).

The sample holds a few counts of this clone. With a much larger clone just one base away, this may be a read error. The rearrangement joins TRDV2 to TRDJ3, with 13 bases matching TRDD3. The CDR3 is made up of 19 amino acids. CDR1 and CDR2 (germline): GEAIGNYY, EKD. After removal of 6 bases from V and 2 bases from J, the junction contained 9 bases not matched to a gene. Written as DNA, the CDR3 is TGTGCCTGTAACCCCCTACTGGGGGATACGACCTGGGACACCCGACAGATGTTTTTC. Protein sequence: CACNPLLGDTTWDTRQMFF.

This clone showed up just a few times. A clone one base away is much larger, so this may be a read error. This rearrangement joins TRAV38-2/DV8 to TRDJ1; D possibly corresponds to TRDD3 (6 bases). Germline V gene lookup returns CDR1 TSESDYY and CDR2 QEAYKQQN. The V gene lost 0 bases and the J gene lost 4 bases, with 19 bases spanning the gap. The CDR3 is 17 amino acids. This CDR3 reads CAYRSAPRPWGHDKLIF. The CDR3 nucleotides read TGTGCTTATAGGAGCGCCCCTAGACCGTGGGGGCACGATAAACTCATCTTT.

By share, this clone ranks as large. The rearrangement links TRDV2 to TRDJ3; the match to TRDD3 covers 10 bases. CDR1 GEAIGNYY and CDR2 EKD come from the germline V gene. V dropped 1 base and J dropped 2; count of bases not matched to a gene: 4. CDR3 length equals 18 residues. The CDR3 DNA follows: TGTGCCTGTGACACTGGGGGATACAGGACCTGGGACACCCGACAGATGTTTTTC. Its protein product is CACDTGGYRTWDTRQMFF.

This clone is judged medium-sized. This chain uses TRDV2 with TRDJ3; 13 bases agree with TRDD3. J gave up 0 bases and V 1 base, and 2 bases lay outside the gene matches. Germline V gene data show CDR1 as GEAIGNYY and CDR2 as EKD. This CDR3 is 19 amino acids long. The CDR3 protein is CACDTLGDTRSWDTRQMFF. CDR3 in DNA: TGTGCCTGTGACACACTGGGGGATACGCGCTCCTGGGACACCCGACAGATGTTTTTC.

This chain links TRDV2 with TRDJ1, with 11 bases aligning to TRDD3. CDR3 length equals 18 residues. The ends lost 0 bases at V and 0 bases at J; junction bases unmatched: 8. Germline V lookup: CDR1 GEAIGNYY, CDR2 EKD. CDR3 residues: CACDTLLGDNQYTDKLIF. The CDR3 nucleotides read TGTGCCTGTGACACCCTACTGGGGGATAATCAGTACACCGATAAACTCATCTTT.

As concerns this clone: Since a much larger clone is just one base distant, this may be a read error. The V call is TRDV2, the J call TRDJ3; TRDD3 agrees at 13 bases. V gave up 6 bases and J gave up 0 bases; unmatched junction bases: 10. The CDR3 has 20 amino acids. CDR1 and CDR2 (germline): GEAIGNYY, EKD. The CDR3 sequence is CACYNVLGDTSSWDTRQMFF. In nucleotides, the CDR3 is TGTGCCTGTTACAACGTACTGGGGGATACGAGCTCCTGGGACACCCGACAGATGTTTTTC.

With respect to this clone: A much larger clonotype is one base distant, so this may be a read error. The V gene is TRDV2, the J gene TRDJ3, with 13 bases identical to TRDD3. This CDR3 spans 20 amino acids. The V segment lost 2 bases and the J segment 0 bases; nucleotides outside the gene matches: 6. Germline V gene data show CDR1 as GEAIGNYY and CDR2 as EKD. The CDR3 nucleotides are TGTGCCTGTGACATACTGGGGGATACGCATTTCTCCTGGGACACCCGACAGATGTTTTTC. It yields the protein CACDILGDTHFSWDTRQMFF.

This clone is labeled large. At the DNA level, this CDR3 is encoded by other sequences in the same sample as well. This chain connects TRDV2 to TRDJ3, with 7 nucleotides matching TRDD3. The junction had 1 base not matched to a gene; V was cut back by 3 bases and J by 0 bases. The CDR3 spans 16 residues. CDR1 is GEAIGNYY and CDR2 is EKD in the germline V gene. The CDR3 protein is CACDWGSSWDTRQMFF. CDR3 in DNA: TGTGCCTGTGACTGGGGGAGCTCCTGGGACACCCGACAGATGTTTTTC.

The V and J genes are TRDV2 and TRDJ3; TRDD3 is a possible D gene (6 bases). V was cut by 3 bases and J by 0 bases, with 11 bases left in between. The germline gives CDR1 GEAIGNYY, CDR2 EKD. The CDR3 runs to 17 residues. The CDR3 DNA reads TGTGCCTGTGACCTACTGGGAGACTCCTGGGACACCCGACAGATGTTTTTC. Its translation: CACDLLGDSWDTRQMFF.

A note on this clone: A much bigger clone sits one base away, suggesting this may be a read error. This chain connects TRDV3 to TRDJ2, with 8 bases fitting TRDD2. CDR1 and CDR2 (germline): TVYSNPD, GDNSRS (reference sequence). Trimming cost V 0 bases and J 3 bases; bases outside gene matches: 24. The CDR3 has 21 amino acids. The CDR3 is CAFSSAFLSPGEYYLTAQLFF. The CDR3 DNA is TGTGCCTTTAGCTCCGCCTTCCTATCCCCCGGGGAATATTATCTGACAGCACAACTCTTCTTT.

This clone occurred a few times. A clone one base away is much larger, so this may be a read error. Other DNA sequences in the same sample also yield this CDR3. J is TRDJ3 and V is TRDV2, with a possible D match to TRDD3 (6 bases). The CDR3 contains 17 residues. CDR1 is GEAIGNYY, CDR2 EKD, per germline. V was pared by 4 bases and J by 0 bases, with 12 bases between. As DNA, the CDR3 is TGTGCCTGTGATTGTACTGGGAGCTCCTGGGACACCCGACAGATGTTTTTC. Translated, it gives CACDCTGSSWDTRQMFF.

Of note for this clone: With a much larger clone just one base away, this may be a read error. V gene TRDV1 combines with J gene TRDJ1; the match to TRDD3 covers 12 bases. Trimming took 5 bases from V and 1 from J; bases not matched to a gene: 17. This CDR3 is 20 amino acids long. CDR1 and CDR2 from the germline V gene are TSWWSYY and QGS. CDR3 DNA sequence: TGTGCTCTTGGGAAAATCTCCTTTTTGTACTGGGGGATACCCACCGATAAACTCATCTTT. The encoded protein is CALGKISFLYWGIPTDKLIF.

As to this clone: A much more abundant neighbour one base away suggests this may be a read error. This rearrangement joins TRDV1 to TRDJ1; 10 nucleotides align to TRDD3. This CDR3 spans 19 amino acids. Germline V lookup: CDR1 TSWWSYY, CDR2 QGS. CDR3 sequence: CALRERGPYWGIGTDKLIF. The DNA of the CDR3 is TGTGCTCTTAGGGAACGGGGTCCTTACTGGGGGATTGGCACCGATAAACTCATCTTT.

The chain joins TRDV2 to TRDJ3, with 13 bases that match TRDD3. CDR1 and CDR2 from the germline V gene are GEAIGNYY and EKD. The CDR3 spans 20 residues. Trimming removed 0 bases from V and 4 bases from J; junction bases left unmatched: 8. The CDR3 sequence: CACDTVLGDTLRWDTRQMFF. The CDR3 DNA is TGTGCCTGTGACACCGTACTGGGGGATACGCTAAGATGGGACACCCGACAGATGTTTTTC.

As to this clone: This likely traces to a read error, being one base from a far larger clone. Other DNA variants within this sample encode the same CDR3. V gene TRDV3 combines with J gene TRDJ2; 10 nucleotides line up with TRDD3. CDR1 is TVYSNPD and CDR2 is GDNSRS in the germline V gene (reference sequence). The CDR3 spans 24 residues. After removal of 0 bases from V and 1 base from J, the junction contained 29 bases not matched to a gene. CDR3 coding DNA: TGTGCCTTTAGGCCTTCATATGCTTGGGGTGATTGGGGGATACAAGACCTTTTGACAGCACAACTCTTCTTT. Translating gives CAFRPSYAWGDWGIQDLLTAQLFF.

This clone was seen more than once but under ten times. TCRdb records a much larger clone's protein for this DNA, with a difference at residue 3 that likely arises from a read error; the protein given is the translation of the DNA. The chain recombines TRDV2 with TRDJ3; TRDD3 matches at 8 bases. The V gene's germline CDR1 is GEAIGNYY and CDR2 EKD. CDR3 length: 18 amino acids. CDR3 protein: CASDTWGNSSWDTRQMFF. CDR3 in DNA: TGTGCCAGTGACACCTGGGGGAACAGCTCCTGGGACACCCGACAGATGTTTTTC.

This clone has just a few counts. A much larger clone lies one base from this, so it may be a read error. The same CDR3 arises from other DNA sequences in this sample as well. This chain connects TRDV1 to TRDJ2; 7 bases align to TRDD3. Germline V gene sequence: CDR1 TSWWSYY, CDR2 QGS. This CDR3 region has 19 residues. The CDR3 bases are TGTGCTCTAGGGGAAGGTCCGGTACTGGGGTTGTATTTGACAGCACAACTCTTCTTT. The encoded protein is CALGEGPVLGLYLTAQLFF.

This clone has more than one count but fewer than ten. A clone one base away is much larger, so this may be a read error. V and J are TRDV1 and TRDJ1; TRDD2 matches 9 bases. CDR3 length: 21 amino acids. The junction had 18 bases not matched to a gene; V was cut back by 1 base and J by 0 bases. Per the germline V gene, CDR1 is TSWWSYY and CDR2 is QGS. The CDR3 region is CALGEPRRPSYFPRHTDKLIF. The DNA of the CDR3 is TGTGCTCTTGGGGAACCGCGCCGACCTTCCTACTTCCCTCGTCACACCGATAAACTCATCTTT.

By share, this clone ranks as large (0.1 to 1%). The same CDR3 can be traced to other DNA sequences in this sample. This chain joins TRDV1 and TRDJ1; TRDD3 matches 10 bases. This CDR3 spans 19 amino acids. Germline trimming cut 2 bases from V and 1 base from J; bases unmatched to any gene: 13. Per the germline V gene, CDR1 is TSWWSYY and CDR2 is QGS. The CDR3 spells CALGEKTVLGDFCTDKLIF. CDR3 bases: TGTGCTCTTGGGGAAAAGACCGTACTGGGGGATTTCTGCACCGATAAACTCATCTTT.

Of note for this clone: The amino acid sequence in TCRdb belongs to a much larger clone and departs from this DNA's translation at residue 5, likely a sequencing read error; the sequence shown is translated from the DNA. V gene TRDV1 combines with J gene TRDJ1; 8 bases fit TRDD2. The trim removed 4 bases at V and 2 bases at J, leaving 15 bases unmatched. The germline V gene encodes CDR1 TSWWSYY and CDR2 QGS. The CDR3 length is 18 residues. CDR3: CALGGLPSYSVRTDKLIF. CDR3 nucleotide sequence: TGTGCTCTTGGGGGGCTGCCTTCCTATTCGGTTAGGACCGATAAACTCATCTTT.

This clone is large within its sample. Other DNA sequences within the sample encode an identical CDR3. The chain carries TRDV2 and TRDJ1; weak D call: TRDD2 (5 bases). The CDR3 consists of 16 residues. CDR1 and CDR2 from the germline V gene are GEAIGNYY and EKD. The V end was cut by 0 bases, the J end by 0 bases, with 13 bases between. The CDR3: CACDTGGVLHTDKLIF. As DNA, the CDR3 is TGTGCCTGTGACACCGGCGGGGTCCTTCACACCGATAAACTCATCTTT.

This clone is deemed large. The J gene is TRDJ1, the V gene TRDV3; 9 nucleotides line up with TRDD3. Germline-derived CDR1 and CDR2 are TVYSNPD and GDNSRS (reference sequence). V shed 1 base and J 2 bases; nucleotides not matched to a gene: 20. There are 19 residues in the CDR3. Written as DNA, the CDR3 is TGTGCCTTTATGGGGCGGAGGGGGTTTAGGGGATACGCAACCGATAAACTCATCTTT. It specifies CAFMGRRGFRGYATDKLIF.

This clone rates as large. The chain employs TRDV2 and TRDJ3, with 8 bases matching TRDD3. This CDR3 is built from 18 residues. Per the germline V gene, CDR1 is GEAIGNYY and CDR2 is EKD. The junction had 4 bases not matched to a gene; V was cut back by 1 base and J by 0 bases. This CDR3 reads CACDTGYASSWDTRQMFF. The CDR3 DNA reads TGTGCCTGTGACACGGGATACGCTAGCTCCTGGGACACCCGACAGATGTTTTTC.

With respect to this clone: This likely stems from a read error, as it lies one base from a far larger clone. The chain combines TRDV2 with TRDJ3, with 13 bases aligning to TRDD3. Per the germline V gene, CDR1 is GEAIGNYY and CDR2 is EKD. V shed 2 bases, J shed 3 bases, and the junction held 9 bases outside the gene matches. This CDR3 spans 20 amino acids. As DNA, the CDR3 is TGTGCCTGTGACAAAGTACTGGGGGATACGCTATTCTGGGACACCCGACAGATGTTTTTC. Protein sequence: CACDKVLGDTLFWDTRQMFF.

This clone is categorized as medium-sized. A read error may explain this, as a much larger clone is one base away. This CDR3 is also generated by other DNA sequences in the sample. The rearrangement uses TRDV2 and TRDJ3, with 11 positions matching TRDD3. CDR1 and CDR2 from the germline V gene are GEAIGNYY and EKD. This CDR3 is built from 18 residues. The DNA for the CDR3 is TGTGCCAGTGACACCGTACTGGGGGATACCTGGGACACCCGACAGATGTTTTTC. This codes for CASDTVLGDTWDTRQMFF.

This clone is large within its sample. Other DNA variants within this sample encode the same CDR3. This sequence joins TRDV1 and TRDJ1, with a possible D match to TRDD3 (8 bases). CDR1 TSWWSYY and CDR2 QGS come from the germline V gene. CDR3 length: 22 residues. Trimming stripped 4 bases from V and 3 bases from J, with 36 bases between. The CDR3 bases are TGTGCTCTTGGGGTCCCTCTTCCTATCAATGTCCTTACTGGGGGGTACTCCGATAAACTCATCTTT. Translated: CALGVPLPINVLTGGYSDKLIF.